This paragraph reports one TCR beta chain. Its antigen is undetermined. The data belong to a study of response to subunit inactivated influenza vaccine. Trimming left V 4 bases short and J 4 bases short, with 6 bases between. Germline CDR1 is SGHDN and CDR2 is FVKESK. This CDR3 spans 12 amino acids. The study's findings and limits: Few additional T cells are recruited per seasonal influenza vaccination, authors suggested.

MiXCR was run by TCRdb on the RT-PCR reads, yielding one entry per CDR3 protein. Among around 160,000 distinct CDR3 sequences, about a tenth were seen once, and the ten largest hold around 12%. V gene TRBV14 combines with J gene TRBJ2-3; D uncertain. The material was non-naive T cells sorted from PBMCs, obtained 40 to 50 days after vaccination. The TCR originated in a man in his forties or fifties who received an inactivated influenza vaccine. CDR3 sequence reads: CASSLGPDTQYF. DNA of the CDR3: TGTGCCAGCAGCCTAGGGCCAGATACGCAGTATTTT.